Listed here are 24 T cell receptor beta chains from one sample, sequenced in a study of blood T cell repertoires in COVID-19. Here immunoSEQ multiplex PCR was the method, and the copy in TCRdb shows in-frame clones only, minus some. This repertoire shows over 150,000 clones, roughly 88% found once; its top ten account for around 9.5%. Sequencing was carried out using PBMCs or T cells enriched from blood (not recorded which). Receptors originate from a woman between 18 and 30 years old who had recovered from COVID-19.

CDR3 nucleotide sequence: TGTGCCAGCAGTCGGGACCAGGGGGAGACCCAGTACTTC. Residues: CASSRDQGETQYF. The J gene is TRBJ2-5, the V gene TRBV12-3 or TRBV12-4; tentative D call: TRBD1 (6 bases). This CDR3 has 13 amino acids. Deletions cut 5 bases from V and 5 bases from J, with 12 bases between.

The chain couples TRBV7-9 to TRBJ2-7; 8 positions agree with TRBD1. CDR3 length: 16 residues. The germline V gene has CDR1 SEHNR and CDR2 FQNEAQ (reference sequence). The junction had 11 bases not matched to a gene; V was cut back by 5 bases and J by 2 bases. This chain's CDR3 is CASSPGTGLKTYEQYF. The CDR3 region has the DNA TGTGCCAGCAGCCCGGGGACAGGACTAAAAACCTACGAGCAGTACTTC.

The CDR3 reads CAWSVQTTGELFF. The CDR3 DNA reads as TGTGCCTGGAGTGTACAAACCACCGGGGAGCTGTTTTTT. V is TRBV30 and J is TRBJ2-2; D gene unclear. The CDR3 is 13 residues long. Trimming cost V 0 bases and J 4 bases, with 6 bases left between them. Germline V gene data show CDR1 as GTSNPN and CDR2 as SVGIG (reference sequence).

The chain recombines TRBV6-5 with TRBJ2-7, with TRBD2 as a possible D gene (6 bases). V dropped 6 bases and J dropped 3 bases, with 18 bases sitting between them. Germline V gives CDR1 MNHEY, CDR2 SVGAGI. The CDR3 totals 15 residues. The chain's CDR3 is CASSGKSGDLYEQYF. The CDR3, as DNA: TGTGCCAGCAGCGGAAAGTCGGGGGACCTCTACGAGCAGTACTTC.

The chain recombines TRBV4-3 with TRBJ2-7; a weak D match, TRBD2 (6 bases). V lost 0 bases and J 2 bases, leaving 14 bases between the germline ends. Germline-derived CDR1 and CDR2 are LGHNA and YSLEER. The CDR3 is 16 amino acids. The CDR3 loop is CASSQDRALATYEQYF. The DNA of the CDR3 is TGCGCCAGCAGCCAAGACCGCGCACTAGCTACCTACGAGCAGTACTTC.

This chain joins TRBV15 and TRBJ2-7, with 10 bases lining up with TRBD2. Germline assignment: CDR1 LNHNV and CDR2 YYDKDF (reference sequence). The CDR3 is made up of 17 amino acids. V lost 1 base, J lost 2 bases, and 8 bases stayed unmatched. The CDR3: CATSRGAPSGRTYEQYF. The CDR3 DNA sequence: TGTGCCACCAGCAGAGGGGCCCCTAGCGGGAGAACCTACGAGCAGTACTTC.

The chain is built from TRBV24-1 and TRBJ1-5; the D gene is possibly TRBD1 (5 bases). In germline, CDR1 is KGHDR, CDR2 SFDVKD. Deletions cut 4 bases from V and 6 bases from J, with 15 bases between. The CDR3 is made up of 15 amino acids. The CDR3 DNA follows: TGTGCCACCAGTGACAGCAGGGTAGGTACTCAGCCCCAGCATTTT. This sequence encodes CATSDSRVGTQPQHF.

The chain joins TRBV5-6 to TRBJ1-3, with D unresolved. The CDR3 contains 15 residues. Germline values: CDR1 SGHDT, CDR2 YYEEEE. The V end was cut by 0 bases, the J end by 4 bases, with 11 bases between. For the CDR3, the DNA is TGTGCCAGCAGCTTGGGGCCAGGCTTGGGAAACACCATATATTTT. It specifies CASSLGPGLGNTIYF.

The chain combines TRBV11-3 with TRBJ2-2; TRBD2 matches 7 bases. Trimming took 0 bases from V and 1 from J; bases not matched to a gene: 5. Germline-derived CDR1 and CDR2 are SGHNT and YENEEA. The CDR3 has 17 residues. The CDR3 protein is CASSLEREVENTGELFF. CDR3 bases: TGTGCCAGCAGCTTAGAACGGGAGGTGGAGAACACCGGGGAGCTGTTTTTT.

The chain recombines TRBV24-1 with TRBJ2-1, with 10 bases identical to TRBD1. Germline V CDR1 and CDR2: KGHDR, SFDVKD. The CDR3 contains 19 residues. The J segment lost 6 bases and the V segment lost 2 bases, leaving 15 bases of the junction unmatched. This CDR3 reads CATSDSRDRGWRGSNEQFF. Here the CDR3 DNA reads TGTGCCACCAGTGATTCCCGGGACAGGGGTTGGAGGGGTTCCAATGAGCAGTTCTTC.

The V gene is TRBV2, the J gene TRBJ1-4; tentatively, D is TRBD1 (5 bases). Germline CDR1 and CDR2: SNHLY and FYNNEI. The CDR3 is 17 amino acids. Trimming stripped 7 bases from V and 8 bases from J, with 26 bases between. The CDR3 reads CASNLIQGSPGGEKLFF. CDR3 DNA: TGTGCCAGCAATTTAATTCAGGGAAGTCCAGGAGGGGAAAAACTGTTTTTT.

The chain couples TRBV7-2 to TRBJ1-3; weak D call: TRBD1 (6 bases). This CDR3 spans 15 amino acids. Between the trimmed V and J ends, which lost 0 bases and 3 bases, there was a span of 9 bases. Germline V gives CDR1 SGHTA, CDR2 FQGNSA. CDR3 in amino acids: CASSLAGGSGNTIYF. As DNA, the CDR3 is TGTGCCAGCAGCTTAGCAGGGGGTAGTGGAAACACCATATATTTT.

V usage is TRBV28 and J usage is TRBJ1-5; D is perhaps TRBD1 (6 bases). V lost 6 bases to trimming and J lost 6 bases, with 24 bases between them. This CDR3 spans 17 amino acids. Germline V lookup: CDR1 MDHEN, CDR2 SYDVKM. CDR3 region: CASRKDNSVGGSQPQHF. CDR3 nucleotides: TGTGCCAGCAGGAAAGATAATTCCGTAGGGGGAAGTCAGCCCCAGCATTTT.

The chain has TRBV28 and TRBJ2-3; TRBD2 agrees at 7 bases. The CDR3 spans 14 residues. CDR1 and CDR2 from the germline V gene are MDHEN and SYDVKM. Germline trimming cut 11 bases from V and 2 bases from J; bases unmatched to any gene: 10. CDR3 loop: CAGGTAGNTDTQYF. The CDR3 bases are TGTGCCGGGGGTACAGCGGGAAACACAGATACGCAGTATTTT.

This rearrangement joins TRBV10-3 to TRBJ2-1, with 11 bases matching TRBD2. The CDR3 covers 16 residues. V shed 0 bases, J shed 12 bases, and the junction held 10 bases outside the gene matches. Germline loops: CDR1 ENHRY, CDR2 SYGVKD. The DNA of the CDR3 is TGTGCCATCAGTGAGTCGGCTAGCGGGGGGAGGGATGCGCAGTTCTTC. It specifies CAISESASGGRDAQFF.

This chain uses TRBV7-2 with TRBJ2-7; 7 bases are a match to TRBD2. The CDR3 has 15 amino acids. Germline values: CDR1 SGHTA, CDR2 FQGNSA. V was pared by 3 bases and J by 2 bases, with 7 bases of the junction left unmatched. Here the CDR3 DNA reads TGTGCCAGCAGCTTCTTAACTAGCGCGGCCTACGAGCAGTACTTC. This sequence encodes CASSFLTSAAYEQYF.

The chain recombines TRBV7-6 with TRBJ1-1; 9 bases match TRBD1. Looked up from germline, CDR1 is SGHVS and CDR2 is FNYEAQ. V lost 5 bases, J lost 0 bases, and 4 bases stayed unmatched. This CDR3 comprises 15 residues. The CDR3, as DNA: TGTGCCAGCAGCGATAGACAGGGGGTGAACACTGAAGCTTTCTTT. It is translated as CASSDRQGVNTEAFF.

The rearrangement links TRBV27 to TRBJ2-1; tentative D call: TRBD2 (5 bases). Germline V gene sequence: CDR1 MNHEY, CDR2 SMNVEV (reference sequence). V shed 6 bases and J shed 2 bases, with 11 bases lying between them. CDR3 length: 14 amino acids. DNA of the CDR3: TGTGCCAGCAGACGGACTTTAACCTACAATGAGCAGTTCTTC. Protein: CASRRTLTYNEQFF.

The genes are TRBV12-3 or TRBV12-4 and TRBJ2-3; 10 bases are a match to TRBD1. Germline trimming cut 3 bases from V and 13 bases from J; bases unmatched to any gene: 1. The CDR3 is 11 amino acids. CDR3 in amino acids: CASSLGTGEYF. The CDR3 nucleotides read TGTGCCAGCAGTTTGGGGACAGGGGAGTATTTT.

The chain is built from TRBV6-2 or TRBV6-3 and TRBJ1-3, with D perhaps TRBD1 (5 bases). Germline-derived CDR1 and CDR2 are MNHEY and SVGEGT. The CDR3 extends over 14 amino acids. Trimming removed 5 bases from V and 6 bases from J, with 14 bases in between. This CDR3 is CASSDFREVNTIYF. CDR3 nucleotide sequence: TGTGCCAGCAGTGACTTCAGGGAAGTAAACACCATATATTTT.

The gene calls are TRBV7-9 and TRBJ1-2, with 9 bases aligning to TRBD1. The CDR3 contains 15 residues. V shed 3 bases and J 1 base; nucleotides not matched to a gene: 3. Germline V CDR1 and CDR2: SEHNR, FQNEAQ (reference sequence). CDR3 loop: CASSLRTGDNYGYTF. The CDR3 region has the DNA TGTGCCAGCAGCTTGAGGACAGGGGATAACTATGGCTACACCTTC. Combining the CDR3 with reference TRBV7-9 and TRBJ1-2 gives the whole variable domain DTGVSQNPRHKITKRGQNVTFRCDPISEHNRLYWYRQTLGQGPEFLTYFQNEAQLEKSRLLSDRFSAERPKGSFSTLEIQRTEQGDSAMYLCASSLRTGDNYGYTFGSGTRLTVV.

The V and J genes are TRBV25-1 and TRBJ1-1, with a tentative D call TRBD1 (6 bases). The CDR3 sequence is 13 residues long. The V gene's germline CDR1 is MGHDK and CDR2 SYGVNS. The V and J ends lost 1 base and 6 bases respectively, with 9 bases between them. The CDR3, as DNA: TGTGCCAGCAGTGAATGGGAGGGGGCTGAAGCTTTCTTT. This codes for CASSEWEGAEAFF.

This chain links TRBV5-4 with TRBJ2-7; 7 bases fit TRBD2. There are 14 residues in the CDR3. Germline V CDR1 and CDR2: SGHNT, YYREEE (reference sequence). With 0 bases clipped from V and 3 bases from J, the junction kept 3 bases outside the gene matches. The CDR3 DNA follows: TGTGCCAGCAGCTTGGGTCCGGGGGGCTACGAGCAGTACTTC. Its translation: CASSLGPGGYEQYF.

The gene calls are TRBV9 and TRBJ1-1; 7 positions match TRBD1. The germline gives CDR1 SGDLS, CDR2 YYNGEE. CDR3 length: 15 amino acids. V trimming: 4 bases; J trimming: 4 bases; junction bases outside the gene matches: 10. DNA for the CDR3: TGTGCCAGCAGCCCCCGACAGGGAAAATCCACTGAAGCTTTCTTT. The encoded protein is CASSPRQGKSTEAFF. The whole variable domain, remainder taken from reference TRBV9 and TRBJ1-1, is DSGVTQTPKHLITATGQRVTLRCSPRSGDLSVYWYQQSLDQGLQFLIQYYNGEERAKGNILERFSAQQFPDLHSELNLSSLELGDSALYFCASSPRQGKSTEAFFGQGTRLTVV.